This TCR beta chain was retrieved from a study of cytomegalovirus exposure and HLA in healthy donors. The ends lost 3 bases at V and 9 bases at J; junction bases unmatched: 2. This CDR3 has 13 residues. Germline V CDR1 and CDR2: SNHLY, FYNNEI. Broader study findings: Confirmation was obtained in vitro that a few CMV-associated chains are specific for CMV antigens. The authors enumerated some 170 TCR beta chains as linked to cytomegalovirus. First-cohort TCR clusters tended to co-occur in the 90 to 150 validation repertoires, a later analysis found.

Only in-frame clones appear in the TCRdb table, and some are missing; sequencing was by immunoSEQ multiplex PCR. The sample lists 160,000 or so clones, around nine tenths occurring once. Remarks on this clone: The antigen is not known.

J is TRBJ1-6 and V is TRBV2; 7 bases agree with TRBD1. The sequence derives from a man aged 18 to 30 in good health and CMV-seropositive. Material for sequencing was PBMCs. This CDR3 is CASSEGQTSPLHF. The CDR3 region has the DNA TGTGCCAGCAGTGAGGGACAGACTTCACCCCTCCACTTT.